This TCR beta chain is drawn from a study of early T cells in non-severe SARS-CoV-2 infection. As to this clonotype: This may stem from a read error, because a much larger clone lies one nucleotide away.

MiXCR, run by TCRdb on the 5' RACE reads, gives a single entry per CDR3 protein. The table records more than 55,000 distinct CDR3 sequences, approximately 5.9% of them present only once. This CDR3 is built from 13 residues. Germline V gene lookup returns CDR1 WSHSY and CDR2 SAAADI. The TCR comes from an adult who was a healthcare worker with PCR-confirmed SARS-CoV-2 infection or an uninfected control (not recorded which). Sequenced here: whole blood, sampled at baseline. The J gene is TRBJ1-1, the V gene TRBV10-2, with D unresolved. CDR3 in amino acids: CASSERPNTEAYF. The CDR3 DNA reads as TGCGCCAGCAGTGAGCGTCCCAACACTGAAGCTTACTTT.